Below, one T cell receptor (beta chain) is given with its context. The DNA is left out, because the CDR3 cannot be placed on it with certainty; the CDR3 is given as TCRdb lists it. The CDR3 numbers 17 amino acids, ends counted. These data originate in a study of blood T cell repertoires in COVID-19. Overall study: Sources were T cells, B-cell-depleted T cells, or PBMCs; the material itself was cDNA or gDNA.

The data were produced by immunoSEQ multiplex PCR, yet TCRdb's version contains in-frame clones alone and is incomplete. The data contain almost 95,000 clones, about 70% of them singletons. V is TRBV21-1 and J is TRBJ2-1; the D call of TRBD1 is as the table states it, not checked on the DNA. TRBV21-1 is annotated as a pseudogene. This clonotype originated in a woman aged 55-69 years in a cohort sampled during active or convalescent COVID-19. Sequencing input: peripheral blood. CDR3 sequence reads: CASSKVGRGNQNNEQFF.